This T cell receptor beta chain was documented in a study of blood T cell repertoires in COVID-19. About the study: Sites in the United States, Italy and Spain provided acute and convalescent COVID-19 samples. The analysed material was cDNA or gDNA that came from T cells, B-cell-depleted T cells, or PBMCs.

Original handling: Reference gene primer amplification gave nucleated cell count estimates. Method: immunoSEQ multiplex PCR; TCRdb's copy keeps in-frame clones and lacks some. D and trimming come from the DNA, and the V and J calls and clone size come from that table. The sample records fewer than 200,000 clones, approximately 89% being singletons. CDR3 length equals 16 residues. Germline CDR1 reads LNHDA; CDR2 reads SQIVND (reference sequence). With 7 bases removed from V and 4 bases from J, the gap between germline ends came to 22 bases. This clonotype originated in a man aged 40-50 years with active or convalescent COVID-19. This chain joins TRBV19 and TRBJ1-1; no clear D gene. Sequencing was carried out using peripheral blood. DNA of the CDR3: TGTGCCAGTACCACCGCGGGCGGCTTAATGGGCACTGAAGCTTTCTTT. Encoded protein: CASTTAGGLMGTEAFF.